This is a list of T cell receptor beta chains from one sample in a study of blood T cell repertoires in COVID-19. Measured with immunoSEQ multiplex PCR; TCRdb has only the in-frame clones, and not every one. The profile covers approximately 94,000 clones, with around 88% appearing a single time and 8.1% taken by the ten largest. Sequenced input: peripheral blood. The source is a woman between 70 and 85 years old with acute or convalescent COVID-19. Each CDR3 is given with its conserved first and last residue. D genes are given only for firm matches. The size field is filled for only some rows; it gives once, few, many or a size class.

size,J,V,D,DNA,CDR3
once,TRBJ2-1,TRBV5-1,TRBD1,TGCGCCAGCAGCCCGGGACAGGGGACCTACAATGAGCAGTTCTTC,CASSPGQGTYNEQFF
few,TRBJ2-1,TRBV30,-,TGTGCCTGGAGCGGAGATGGGAGTAAAGCGGGCTCCTACAATGAGCAGTTCTTC,CAWSGDGSKAGSYNEQFF
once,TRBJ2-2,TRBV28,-,TGTGCCAGCAGTTTAGCGGGCTACACCGGGGAGCTGTTTTTT,CASSLAGYTGELFF
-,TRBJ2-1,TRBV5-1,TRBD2,TGCGCCAGCAGCTTGGCTCTAGCGGGGGGGAATGAGCAGTTCTTC,CASSLALAGGNEQFF
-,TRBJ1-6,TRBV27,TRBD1,TGTGCCAGCAGTTCGCCTCTGGGACAGGGGGCACGATCACCCCTCCACTTT,CASSSPLGQGARSPLHF
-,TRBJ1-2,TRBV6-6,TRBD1,TGTGCCAGCAGTCCCTGGACTCCGACAGGGGGCAACTATGGCTACACCTTC,CASSPWTPTGGNYGYTF
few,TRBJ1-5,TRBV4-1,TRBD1,TGCGCCAGCAGCCAGCTCGGGACAGGGGGCAATCAGCCCCAGCATTTT,CASSQLGTGGNQPQHF
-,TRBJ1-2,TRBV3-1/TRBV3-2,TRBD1,TGTGCCAGCAGCCAAGCGGGACAGGGAACCTATGGCTACACCTTC,CASSQAGQGTYGYTF
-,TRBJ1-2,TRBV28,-,TGTGCCAGCAGGGCCAAGGGGGGCTACACCTTC,CASRAKGGYTF
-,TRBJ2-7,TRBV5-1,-,TGCGCCAGCAGCTTGACCGGCTCCTACGAGCAGTACTTC,CASSLTGSYEQYF
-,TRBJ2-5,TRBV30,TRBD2,TGTGCCTGGCAGAAAATGACTAGCGGGAAGACCCAGTACTTC,CAWQKMTSGKTQYF
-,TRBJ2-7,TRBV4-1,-,TGCGCCAGCAGCCAAGGATCGGCAGGGGCATCCTACGAGCAGTACTTC,CASSQGSAGASYEQYF